This T cell receptor beta chain was documented in a study of beta chain features in type 1 diabetes. Via the markers CD45RO/CCR7/CD25/CD127/CD95/CD27, stem cell-like memory, regulatory, central memory and naive CD4+ cells were sorted. What was sequenced were expressed TCRB transcripts, since all of the isolated RNA had been reverse transcribed. Mean read depth for stem cell-like memory T cell samples was approximately 1.01 million reads. Some clones are missing from TCRdb's copy, which holds only in-frame ones; the method was immunoSEQ multiplex PCR. Altogether tens of thousands of clones are present, around a third being singletons, with the ten largest covering about 0.5%. This clone was picked up one time. What it binds is unknown. Study-level points and caveats: There was a moderate but significant shortening of TCRB CDR3s in all four CD4+ subsets of Type 1 diabetes patients. A greater similarity of naive, central memory and Treg TCRB repertoires was seen among patients than among healthy donors.

This sequence was found in a woman aged 18-35 years in good health. Sequenced sample: stem cell memory CD4+ T cells from blood.

The CDR3 DNA reads as TGTGCCAGCAGCGAACAAACAGGGGCTCGGACTGAAGCTTTCTTT. It codes for CASSEQTGARTEAFF. J is TRBJ1-1 and V is TRBV9; 7 bases map to TRBD1. Germline V gene sequence: CDR1 SGDLS, CDR2 YYNGEE. The ends lost 3 bases at V and 5 bases at J; junction bases unmatched: 10. The CDR3 is 15 amino acids.